This T cell receptor (beta chain) comes out of a study of T cell responses to AZD1222 COVID-19 vaccine. Study-wide findings and caveats: The donors showed a predominance of white British ancestry and of females, with possible underestimation of clonal diversity. Elevations in Spike-specific TCR breadth and depth followed administration of two AZD1222 doses. Vaccine-associated CD4 TCRs spanned spike, dominant at 160-218 and 743-854.

Sequencing used immunoSEQ multiplex PCR; TCRdb keeps in-frame clones, though not all of them. The sample comprises over 35,000 clones, 80% of which are singletons, and roughly 22% rests with the top ten. With respect to this clone: Its antigen is unknown.

CDR1 and CDR2 from the germline V gene are LNHDA and SQIVND (reference sequence). The CDR3 extends over 13 amino acids. V lost 9 bases and J lost 2, with 11 bases in between. The chain recombines TRBV19 with TRBJ1-5; D perhaps matches TRBD1 (5 bases). This TCR derives from an adult who received the MenACWY meningococcal vaccine as a control. The material sequenced was peripheral blood, taken 28 days after the second dose of the MenACWY control vaccine. CDR3: CASSGTGNQPQHF. The CDR3 nucleotides read TGTGCCAGCTCCGGGACGGGCAATCAGCCCCAGCATTTT.